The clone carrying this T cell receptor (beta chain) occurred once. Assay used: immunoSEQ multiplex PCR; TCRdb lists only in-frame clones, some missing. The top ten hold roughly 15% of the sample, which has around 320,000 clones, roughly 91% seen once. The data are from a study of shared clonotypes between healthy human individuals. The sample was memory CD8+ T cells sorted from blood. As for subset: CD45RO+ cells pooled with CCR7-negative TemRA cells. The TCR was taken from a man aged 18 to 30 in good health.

The chain's CDR3 is CASSPLTGGFTGELFF. CDR3 nucleotides: TGCGCCAGCAGCCCCCTGACAGGGGGATTCACCGGGGAGCTGTTTTTT. The rearrangement uses TRBV4-3 and TRBJ2-2; 9 positions match TRBD1. J was trimmed by 4 bases and V by 4 bases; bases with no gene match: 7. The CDR3 contains 16 residues. Germline CDR1 is LGHNA and CDR2 is YSLEER.